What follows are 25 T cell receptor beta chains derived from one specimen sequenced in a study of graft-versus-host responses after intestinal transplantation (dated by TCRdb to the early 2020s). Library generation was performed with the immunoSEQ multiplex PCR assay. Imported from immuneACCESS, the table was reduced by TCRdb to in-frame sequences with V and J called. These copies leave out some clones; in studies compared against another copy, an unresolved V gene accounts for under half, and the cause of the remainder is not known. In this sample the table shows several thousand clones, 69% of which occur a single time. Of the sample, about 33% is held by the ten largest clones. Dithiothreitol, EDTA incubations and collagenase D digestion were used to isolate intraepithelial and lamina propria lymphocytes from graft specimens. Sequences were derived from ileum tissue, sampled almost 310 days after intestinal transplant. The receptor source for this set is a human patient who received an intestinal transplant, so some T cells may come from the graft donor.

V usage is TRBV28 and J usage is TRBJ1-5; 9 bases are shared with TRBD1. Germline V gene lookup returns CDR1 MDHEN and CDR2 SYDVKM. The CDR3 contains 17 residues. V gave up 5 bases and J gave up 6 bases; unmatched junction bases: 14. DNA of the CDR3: TGTGCCAGCAGTCTCTATGACAGGGGGGCTCGTGGTCAGCCCCAGCATTTT. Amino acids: CASSLYDRGARGQPQHF. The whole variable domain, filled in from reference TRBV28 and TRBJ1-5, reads DVKVTQSSRYLVKRTGEKVFLECVQDMDHENMFWYRQDPGLGLRLIYFSYDVKMKEKGDIPEGYSVSREKKERFSLILESASTNQTSMYLCASSLYDRGARGQPQHFGDGTRLSIL.

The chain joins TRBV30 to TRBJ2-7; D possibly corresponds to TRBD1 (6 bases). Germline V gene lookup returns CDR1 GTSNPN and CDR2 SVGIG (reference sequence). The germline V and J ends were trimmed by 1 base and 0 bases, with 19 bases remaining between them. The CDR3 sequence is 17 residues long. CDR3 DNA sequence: TGTGCCTGGAGTGGAATCGGGGTCCCGGGACACTCCTACGAGCAGTACTTC. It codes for CAWSGIGVPGHSYEQYF. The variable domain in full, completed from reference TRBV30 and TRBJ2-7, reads SQTIHQWPATLVQPVGSPLSLECTVEGTSNPNLYWYRQAAGRGLQLLFYSVGIGQISSEVPQNLSASRPQDRQFILSSKKLLLSDSGFYLCAWSGIGVPGHSYEQYFGPGTRLTVT.

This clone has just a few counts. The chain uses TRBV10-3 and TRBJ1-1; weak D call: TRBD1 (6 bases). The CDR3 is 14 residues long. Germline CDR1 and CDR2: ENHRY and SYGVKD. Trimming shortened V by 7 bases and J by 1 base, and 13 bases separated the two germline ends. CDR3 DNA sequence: TGTGCCATCAACAGGGAGGGCAGGAACACTGAAGCTTTCTTT. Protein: CAINREGRNTEAFF.

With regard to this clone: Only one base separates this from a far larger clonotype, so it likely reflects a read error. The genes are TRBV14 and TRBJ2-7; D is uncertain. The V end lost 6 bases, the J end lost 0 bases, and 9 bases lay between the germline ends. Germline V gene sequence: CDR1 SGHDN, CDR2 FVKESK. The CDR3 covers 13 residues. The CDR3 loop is CASSPSSSYEQYF. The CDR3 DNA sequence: TGTGCCAGCAGTCCGAGCTCCTCCTACGAGCAGTACTTC.

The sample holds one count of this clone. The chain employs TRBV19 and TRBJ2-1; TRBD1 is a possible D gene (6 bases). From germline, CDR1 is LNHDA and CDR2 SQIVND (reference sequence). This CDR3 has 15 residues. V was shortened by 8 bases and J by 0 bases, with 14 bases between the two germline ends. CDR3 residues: CASSPGALSYNEQFF. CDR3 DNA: TGTGCCAGTTCCCCAGGGGCACTCTCCTACAATGAGCAGTTCTTC.

DNA for the CDR3: TGTGCCAGCTCACCGGTAGGGGGGGCTAGGCACTATGGCTACACCTTC. Its translation: CASSPVGGARHYGYTF. The J gene is TRBJ1-2, the V gene TRBV18; possibly TRBD1 for D (6 bases). CDR1 is KGHSH and CDR2 is LQKENI in the germline V gene. The CDR3 is 16 amino acids. Trimming took 3 bases from V and 3 from J, leaving 17 bases between them.

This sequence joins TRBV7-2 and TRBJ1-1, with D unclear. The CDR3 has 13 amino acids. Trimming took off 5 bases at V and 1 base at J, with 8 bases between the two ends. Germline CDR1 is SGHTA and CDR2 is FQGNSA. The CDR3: CASSPRRNTEAFF. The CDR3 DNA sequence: TGTGCCAGCAGCCCCCGTAGGAACACTGAAGCTTTCTTT.

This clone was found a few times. The CDR3: CASSRLRGDRGLNEQFF. CDR3 sequence (DNA): TGTGCCAGCAGCAGGCTCCGGGGGGACAGGGGTTTAAATGAGCAGTTCTTC. The chain carries TRBV27 and TRBJ2-1, with 10 bases aligning to TRBD1. The germline CDR1 and CDR2 sequences are MNHEY and SMNVEV (reference sequence). The CDR3 covers 17 residues. J lost 7 bases, V lost 6 bases, and 15 bases had no gene match.

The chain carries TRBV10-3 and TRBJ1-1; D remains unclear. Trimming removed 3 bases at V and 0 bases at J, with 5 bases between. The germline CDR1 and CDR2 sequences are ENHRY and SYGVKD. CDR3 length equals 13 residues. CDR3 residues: CAISDSLNTEAFF. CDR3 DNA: TGTGCCATCAGTGACAGTTTGAACACTGAAGCTTTCTTT.

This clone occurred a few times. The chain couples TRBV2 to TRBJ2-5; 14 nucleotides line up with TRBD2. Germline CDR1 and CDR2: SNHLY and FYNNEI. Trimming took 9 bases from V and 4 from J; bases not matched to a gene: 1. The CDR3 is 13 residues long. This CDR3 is CARTSGRGETQYF. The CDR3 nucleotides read TGTGCCAGGACTAGCGGGAGGGGAGAGACCCAGTACTTC. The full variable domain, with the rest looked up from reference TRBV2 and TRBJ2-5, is EPEVTQTPSHQVTQMGQEVILRCVPISNHLYFYWYRQILGQKVEFLVSFYNNEISEKSEIFDDQFSVERPDGSNFTLKIRSTKLEDSAMYFCARTSGRGETQYFGPGTRLLVL.

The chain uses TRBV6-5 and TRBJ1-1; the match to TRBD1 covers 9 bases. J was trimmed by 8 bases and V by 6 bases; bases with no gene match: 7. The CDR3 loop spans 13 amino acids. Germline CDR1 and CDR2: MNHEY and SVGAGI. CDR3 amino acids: CASRATGGREAFF. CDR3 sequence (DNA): TGTGCCAGCAGGGCCACAGGGGGCCGCGAAGCTTTCTTT.

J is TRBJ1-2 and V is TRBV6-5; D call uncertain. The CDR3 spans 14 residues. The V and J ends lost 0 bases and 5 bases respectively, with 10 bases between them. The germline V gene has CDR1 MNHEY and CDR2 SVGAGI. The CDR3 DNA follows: TGTGCCAGCAGTTACTCGAACAGACGATATGGCTACACCTTC. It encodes CASSYSNRRYGYTF.

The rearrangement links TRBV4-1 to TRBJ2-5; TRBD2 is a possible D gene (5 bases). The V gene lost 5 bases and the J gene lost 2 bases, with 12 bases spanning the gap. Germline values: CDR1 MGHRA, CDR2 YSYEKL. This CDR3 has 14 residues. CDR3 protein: CASSGPGKQETQYF. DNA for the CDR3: TGCGCCAGCAGCGGGCCGGGGAAACAAGAGACCCAGTACTTC.

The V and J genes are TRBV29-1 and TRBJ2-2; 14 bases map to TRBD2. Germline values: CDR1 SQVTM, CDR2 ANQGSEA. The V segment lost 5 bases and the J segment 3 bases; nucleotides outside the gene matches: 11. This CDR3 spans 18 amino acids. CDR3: CSVTGTSGSILDTGELFF. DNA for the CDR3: TGCAGCGTTACCGGGACTAGCGGGAGTATCTTGGACACCGGGGAGCTGTTTTTT.

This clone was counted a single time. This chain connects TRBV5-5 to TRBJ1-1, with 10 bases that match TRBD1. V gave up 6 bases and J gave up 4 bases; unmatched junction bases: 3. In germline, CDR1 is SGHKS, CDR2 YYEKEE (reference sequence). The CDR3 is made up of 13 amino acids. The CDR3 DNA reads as TGTGCCAGCACCCGGACAGGGGGCACTGAAGCTTTCTTT. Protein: CASTRTGGTEAFF.

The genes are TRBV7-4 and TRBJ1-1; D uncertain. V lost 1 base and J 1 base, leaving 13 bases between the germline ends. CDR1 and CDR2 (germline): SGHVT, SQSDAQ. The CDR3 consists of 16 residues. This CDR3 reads CASSLVRPIPNTEAFF. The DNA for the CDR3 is TGTGCCAGCAGCTTAGTCAGACCAATTCCGAACACTGAAGCTTTCTTT.

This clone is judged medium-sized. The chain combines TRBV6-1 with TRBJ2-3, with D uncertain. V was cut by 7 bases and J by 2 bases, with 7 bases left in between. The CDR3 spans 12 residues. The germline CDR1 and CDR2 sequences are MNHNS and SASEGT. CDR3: CASNRDTDTQYF. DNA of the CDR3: TGTGCCAGCAACCGAGACACAGATACGCAGTATTTT.

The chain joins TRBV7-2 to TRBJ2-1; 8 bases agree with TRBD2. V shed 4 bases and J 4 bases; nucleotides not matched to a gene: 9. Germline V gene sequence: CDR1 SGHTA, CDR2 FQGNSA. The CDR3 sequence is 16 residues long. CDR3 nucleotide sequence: TGTGCCAGCAGCTCGGGCCTTTCTAGCGGGTACAATGAGCAGTTCTTC. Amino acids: CASSSGLSSGYNEQFF. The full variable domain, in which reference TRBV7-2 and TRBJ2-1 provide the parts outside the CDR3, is GAGVSQSPSNKVTEKGKDVELRCDPISGHTALYWYRQSLGQGLEFLIYFQGNSAPDKSGLPSDRFSAERTGGSVSTLTIQRTQQEDSAVYLCASSSGLSSGYNEQFFGPGTRLTVL.

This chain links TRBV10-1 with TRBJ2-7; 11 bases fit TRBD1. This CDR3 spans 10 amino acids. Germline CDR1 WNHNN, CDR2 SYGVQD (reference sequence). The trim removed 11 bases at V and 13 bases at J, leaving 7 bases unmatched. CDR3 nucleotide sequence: TGCGCCCGCGGGGGACAGGGGGAATACTTC. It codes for CARGGQGEYF.

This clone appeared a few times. The DNA of the CDR3 is TGTGCCAGCAGTCAGGGGCGCGGTTACGAGCAGTACTTC. Residues: CASSQGRGYEQYF. This sequence joins TRBV6-1 and TRBJ2-7, with D possibly being TRBD1 (6 bases). Per germline, CDR1 MNHNS and CDR2 SASEGT. The CDR3 totals 13 residues. Trimming left V 5 bases short and J 4 bases short, with 12 bases between.

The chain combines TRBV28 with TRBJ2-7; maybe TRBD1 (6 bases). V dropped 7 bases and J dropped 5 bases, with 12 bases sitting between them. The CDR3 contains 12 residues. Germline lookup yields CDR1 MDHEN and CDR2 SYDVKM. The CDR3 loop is CASTKNRDEQYF. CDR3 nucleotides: TGTGCCAGCACCAAAAACAGGGACGAGCAGTACTTC.

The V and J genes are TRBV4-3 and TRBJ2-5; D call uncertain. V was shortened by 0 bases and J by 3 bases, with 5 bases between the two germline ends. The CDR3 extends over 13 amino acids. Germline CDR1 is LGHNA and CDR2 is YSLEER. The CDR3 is CASSQDPEETQYF. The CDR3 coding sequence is TGCGCCAGCAGCCAAGACCCAGAAGAGACCCAGTACTTC.

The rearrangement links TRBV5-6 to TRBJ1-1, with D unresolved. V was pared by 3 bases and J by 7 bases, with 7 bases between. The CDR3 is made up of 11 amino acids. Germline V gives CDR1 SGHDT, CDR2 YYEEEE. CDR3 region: CASSSESEAFF. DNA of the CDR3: TGTGCCAGCAGCTCCGAGAGTGAAGCTTTCTTT.

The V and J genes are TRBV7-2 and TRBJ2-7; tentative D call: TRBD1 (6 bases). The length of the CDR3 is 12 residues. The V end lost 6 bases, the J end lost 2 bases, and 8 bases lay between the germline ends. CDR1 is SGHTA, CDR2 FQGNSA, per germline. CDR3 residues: CASSYRAYEQYF. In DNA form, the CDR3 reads TGTGCCAGCAGTTACAGGGCCTACGAGCAGTACTTC.

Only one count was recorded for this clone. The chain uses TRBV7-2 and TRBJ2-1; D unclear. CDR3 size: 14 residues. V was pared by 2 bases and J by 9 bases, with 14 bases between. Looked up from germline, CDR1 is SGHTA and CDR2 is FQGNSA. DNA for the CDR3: TGTGCCAGCAGCTTACCCATCCGAGTGAGTGAGCAGTTCTTC. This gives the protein CASSLPIRVSEQFF.